This TCR beta chain was identified during a study of blood T cell repertoires in COVID-19. As for the study in general: The samples span acute and convalescent COVID-19 from the United States, Italy and Spain. Sample material is recorded as cDNA or gDNA derived from T cells, B-cell-depleted T cells, or PBMCs.

The CDR3 length is 15 residues. V lost 5 bases, J lost 2 bases, and 6 bases stayed unmatched. In germline, CDR1 is SGHAT, CDR2 FQNNGV. Per the original methods: Nucleated cell counts were estimated from reference gene primer amplification. The data were produced by immunoSEQ multiplex PCR, yet TCRdb's version contains in-frame clones alone and is incomplete. For V, J and clone size, that table is used; D and trimming come from the DNA. Of about 42,000 clones detected, approximately 90% appear once; the ten largest clones hold approximately 6%. This sequence was found in a human donor in a cohort sampled during active COVID-19. V usage is TRBV11-2 and J usage is TRBJ2-7, with 10 bases that match TRBD2. Sequences were obtained from peripheral blood. This CDR3 reads CASSPAGLATYEQYF. The CDR3 coding sequence is TGTGCCAGCAGCCCCGCGGGACTAGCGACCTACGAGCAGTACTTC.